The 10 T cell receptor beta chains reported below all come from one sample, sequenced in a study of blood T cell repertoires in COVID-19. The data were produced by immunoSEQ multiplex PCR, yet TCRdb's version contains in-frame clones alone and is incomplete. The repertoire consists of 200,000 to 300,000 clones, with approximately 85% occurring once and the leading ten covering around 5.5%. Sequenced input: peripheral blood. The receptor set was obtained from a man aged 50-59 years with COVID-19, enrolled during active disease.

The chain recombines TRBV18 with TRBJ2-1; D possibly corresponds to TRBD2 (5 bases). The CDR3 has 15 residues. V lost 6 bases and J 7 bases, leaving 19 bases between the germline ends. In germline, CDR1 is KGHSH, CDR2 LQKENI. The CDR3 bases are TGTGCCAGCTCCCGAGAAAAAGGCCGGGGAAATGAGCAGTTCTTC. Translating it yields CASSREKGRGNEQFF.

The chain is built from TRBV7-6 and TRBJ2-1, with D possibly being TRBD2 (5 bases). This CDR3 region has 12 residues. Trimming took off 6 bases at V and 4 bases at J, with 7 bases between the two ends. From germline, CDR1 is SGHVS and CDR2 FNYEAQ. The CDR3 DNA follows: TGTGCCAGCAGTCCGGGGTACAATGAGCAGTTCTTC. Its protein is CASSPGYNEQFF.

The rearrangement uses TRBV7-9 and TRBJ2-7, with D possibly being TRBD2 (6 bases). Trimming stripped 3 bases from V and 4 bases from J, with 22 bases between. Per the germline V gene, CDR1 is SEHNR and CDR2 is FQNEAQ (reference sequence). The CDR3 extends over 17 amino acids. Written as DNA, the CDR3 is TGTGCCAGCAGCTTTTCTCCAGGGACTTTCGAGCTATACGAGCAGTACTTC. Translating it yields CASSFSPGTFELYEQYF.

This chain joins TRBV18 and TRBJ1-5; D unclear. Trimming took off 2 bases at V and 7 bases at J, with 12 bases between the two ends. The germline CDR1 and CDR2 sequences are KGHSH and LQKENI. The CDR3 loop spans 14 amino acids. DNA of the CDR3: TGTGCCAGCTCACCAGACGTCAGCGGGCAGCCCCAGCATTTT. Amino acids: CASSPDVSGQPQHF.

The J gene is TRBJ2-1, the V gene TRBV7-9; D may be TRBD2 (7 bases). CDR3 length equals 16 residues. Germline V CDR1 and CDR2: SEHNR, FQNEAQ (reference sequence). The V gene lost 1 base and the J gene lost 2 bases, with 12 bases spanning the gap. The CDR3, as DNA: TGTGCCAGCAGCTTAGTCGGGGGGCCAACCTACAATGAGCAGTTCTTC. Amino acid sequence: CASSLVGGPTYNEQFF. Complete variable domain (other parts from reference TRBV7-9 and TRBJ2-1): DTGVSQNPRHKITKRGQNVTFRCDPISEHNRLYWYRQTLGQGPEFLTYFQNEAQLEKSRLLSDRFSAERPKGSFSTLEIQRTEQGDSAMYLCASSLVGGPTYNEQFFGPGTRLTVL.

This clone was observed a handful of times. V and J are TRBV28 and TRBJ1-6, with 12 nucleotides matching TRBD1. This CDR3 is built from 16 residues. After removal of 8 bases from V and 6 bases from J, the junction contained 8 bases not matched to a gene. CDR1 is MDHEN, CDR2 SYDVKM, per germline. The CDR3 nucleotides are TGTGCCAGCCTTTCAGGGACAGGGGGCTCTAATTCACCCCTCCACTTT. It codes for CASLSGTGGSNSPLHF.

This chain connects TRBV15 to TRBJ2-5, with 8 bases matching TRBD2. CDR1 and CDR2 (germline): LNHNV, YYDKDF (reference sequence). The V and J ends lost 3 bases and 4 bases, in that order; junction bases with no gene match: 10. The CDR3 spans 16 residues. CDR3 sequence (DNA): TGTGCCACCAGCAGGGATCCGGGACTAGGATCAGAGACCCAGTACTTC. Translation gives CATSRDPGLGSETQYF.

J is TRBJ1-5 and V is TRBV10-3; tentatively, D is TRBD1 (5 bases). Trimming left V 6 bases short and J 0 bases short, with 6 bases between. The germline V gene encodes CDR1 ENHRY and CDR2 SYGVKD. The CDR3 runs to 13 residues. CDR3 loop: CAIRGDSNQPQHF. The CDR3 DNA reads TGTGCCATCAGAGGGGATAGCAATCAGCCCCAGCATTTT.

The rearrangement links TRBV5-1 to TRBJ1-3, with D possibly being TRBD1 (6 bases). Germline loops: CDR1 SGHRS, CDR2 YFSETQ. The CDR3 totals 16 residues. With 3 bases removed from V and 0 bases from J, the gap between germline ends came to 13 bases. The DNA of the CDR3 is TGCGCCAGCAGCTCGGCAGGGGTGACCTCTGGAAACACCATATATTTT. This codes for CASSSAGVTSGNTIYF.

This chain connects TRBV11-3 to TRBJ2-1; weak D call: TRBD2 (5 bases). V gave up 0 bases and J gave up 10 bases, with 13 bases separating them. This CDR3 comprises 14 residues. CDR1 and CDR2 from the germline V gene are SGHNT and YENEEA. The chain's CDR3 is CASSLDDSSNEQFF. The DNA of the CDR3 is TGTGCCAGCAGCTTAGACGACTCTAGCAACGAGCAGTTCTTC.